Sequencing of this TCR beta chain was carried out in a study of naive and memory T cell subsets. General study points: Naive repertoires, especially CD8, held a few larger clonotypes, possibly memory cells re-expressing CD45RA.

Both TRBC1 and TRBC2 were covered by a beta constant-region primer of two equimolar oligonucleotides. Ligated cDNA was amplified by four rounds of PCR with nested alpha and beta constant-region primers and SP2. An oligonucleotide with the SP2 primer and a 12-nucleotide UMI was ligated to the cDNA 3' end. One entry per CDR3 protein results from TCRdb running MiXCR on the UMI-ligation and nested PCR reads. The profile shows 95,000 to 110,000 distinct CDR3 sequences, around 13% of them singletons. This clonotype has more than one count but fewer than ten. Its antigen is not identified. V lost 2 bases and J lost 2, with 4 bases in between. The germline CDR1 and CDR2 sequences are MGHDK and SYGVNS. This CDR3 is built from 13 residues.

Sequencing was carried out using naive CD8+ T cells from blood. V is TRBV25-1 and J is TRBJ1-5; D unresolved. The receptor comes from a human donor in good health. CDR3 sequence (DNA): TGTGCCAGCAGTGAAGCGGGCAATCAGCCCCAGCATTTT. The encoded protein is CASSEAGNQPQHF.